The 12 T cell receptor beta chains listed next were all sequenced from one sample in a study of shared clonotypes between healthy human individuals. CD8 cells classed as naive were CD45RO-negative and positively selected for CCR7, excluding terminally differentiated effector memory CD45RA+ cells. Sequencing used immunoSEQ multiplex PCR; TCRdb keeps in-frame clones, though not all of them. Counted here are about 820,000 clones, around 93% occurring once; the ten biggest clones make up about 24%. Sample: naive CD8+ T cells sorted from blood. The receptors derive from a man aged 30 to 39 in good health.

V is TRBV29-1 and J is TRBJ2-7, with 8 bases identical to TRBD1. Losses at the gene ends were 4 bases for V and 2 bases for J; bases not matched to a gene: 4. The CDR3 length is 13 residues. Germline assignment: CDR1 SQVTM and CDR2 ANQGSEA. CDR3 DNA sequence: TGCAGCGTTGGGCAGGGGGCAACCTACGAGCAGTACTTC. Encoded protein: CSVGQGATYEQYF.

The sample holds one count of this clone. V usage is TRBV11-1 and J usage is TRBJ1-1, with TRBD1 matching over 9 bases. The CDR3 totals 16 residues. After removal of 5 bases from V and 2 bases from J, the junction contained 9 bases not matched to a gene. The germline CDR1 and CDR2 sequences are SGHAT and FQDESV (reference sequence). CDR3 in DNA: TGTGCCAGCAGCATACGGACAGGGGCCGAAAACACTGAAGCTTTCTTT. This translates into CASSIRTGAENTEAFF.

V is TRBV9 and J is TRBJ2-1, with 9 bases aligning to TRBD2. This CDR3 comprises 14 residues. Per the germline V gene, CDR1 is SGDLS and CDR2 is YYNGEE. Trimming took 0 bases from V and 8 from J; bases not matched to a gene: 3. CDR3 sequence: CASSVGGLAYEQFF. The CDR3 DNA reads TGTGCCAGCAGCGTAGGGGGACTAGCTTATGAGCAGTTCTTC.

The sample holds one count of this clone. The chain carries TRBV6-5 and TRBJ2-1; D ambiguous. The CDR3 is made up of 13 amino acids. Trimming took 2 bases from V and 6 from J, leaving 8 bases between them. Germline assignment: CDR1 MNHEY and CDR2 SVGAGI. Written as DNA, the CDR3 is TGTGCCAGCAGTTACAGCCAGGTCAATGAGCAGTTCTTC. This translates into CASSYSQVNEQFF.

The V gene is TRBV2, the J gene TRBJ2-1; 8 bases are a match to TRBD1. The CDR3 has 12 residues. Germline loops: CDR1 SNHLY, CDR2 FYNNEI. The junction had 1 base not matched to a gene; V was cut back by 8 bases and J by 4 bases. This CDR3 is CASWTGYNEQFF. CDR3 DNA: TGTGCCAGCTGGACAGGGTACAATGAGCAGTTCTTC.

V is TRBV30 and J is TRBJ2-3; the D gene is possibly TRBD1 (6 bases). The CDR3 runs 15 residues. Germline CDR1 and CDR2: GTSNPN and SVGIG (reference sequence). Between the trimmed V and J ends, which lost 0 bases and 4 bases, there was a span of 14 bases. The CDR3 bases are TGTGCCTGGAGTGTAGGGGGTTCGTCAGCAGATACGCAGTATTTT. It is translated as CAWSVGGSSADTQYF.

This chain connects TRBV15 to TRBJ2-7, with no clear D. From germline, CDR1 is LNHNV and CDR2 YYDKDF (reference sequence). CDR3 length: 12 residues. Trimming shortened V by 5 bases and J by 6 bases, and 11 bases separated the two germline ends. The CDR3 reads CATSADVGEQYF. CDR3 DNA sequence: TGTGCCACCAGCGCCGACGTTGGCGAGCAGTACTTC. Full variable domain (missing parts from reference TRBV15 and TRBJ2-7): DAMVIQNPRYQVTQFGKPVTLSCSQTLNHNVMYWYQQKSSQAPKLLFHYYDKDFNNEADTPDNFQSRRPNTSFCFLDIRSPGLGDTAMYLCATSADVGEQYFGPGTRLTVT.

The CDR3 sequence is CASSYVANTEAFF. CDR3 sequence (DNA): TGTGCCAGCAGTTACGTCGCGAACACTGAAGCTTTCTTT. The chain links TRBV6-6 to TRBJ1-1, with D unresolved. Germline V gives CDR1 MNHNY, CDR2 SVGAGI (reference sequence). This CDR3 is 13 amino acids long. V was cut by 2 bases and J by 1 base, with 5 bases left in between.

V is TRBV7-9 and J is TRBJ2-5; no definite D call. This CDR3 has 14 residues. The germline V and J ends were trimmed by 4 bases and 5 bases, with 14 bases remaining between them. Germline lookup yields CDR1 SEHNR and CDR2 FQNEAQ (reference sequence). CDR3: CASSSGTHSETQYF. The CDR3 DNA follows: TGTGCCAGCAGCTCCGGAACGCATTCGGAGACCCAGTACTTC.

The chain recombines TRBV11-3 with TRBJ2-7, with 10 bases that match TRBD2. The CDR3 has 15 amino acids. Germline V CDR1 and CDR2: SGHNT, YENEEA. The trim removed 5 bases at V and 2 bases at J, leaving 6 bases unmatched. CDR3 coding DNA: TGTGCCAGCAGCCCACGGACTAGCGGACCCTACGAGCAGTACTTC. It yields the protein CASSPRTSGPYEQYF. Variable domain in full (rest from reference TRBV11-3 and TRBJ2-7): EAGVVQSPRYKIIEKKQPVAFWCNPISGHNTLYWYLQNLGQGPELLIRYENEEAVDDSQLPKDRFSAERLKGVDSTLKIQPAELGDSAVYLCASSPRTSGPYEQYFGPGTRLTVT.

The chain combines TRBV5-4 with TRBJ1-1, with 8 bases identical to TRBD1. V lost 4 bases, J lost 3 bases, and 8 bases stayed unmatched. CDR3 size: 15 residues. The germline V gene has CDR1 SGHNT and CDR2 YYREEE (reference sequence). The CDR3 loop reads CASSPWTGPDTEAFF. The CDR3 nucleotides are TGTGCCAGCAGCCCCTGGACAGGGCCTGACACTGAAGCTTTCTTT.

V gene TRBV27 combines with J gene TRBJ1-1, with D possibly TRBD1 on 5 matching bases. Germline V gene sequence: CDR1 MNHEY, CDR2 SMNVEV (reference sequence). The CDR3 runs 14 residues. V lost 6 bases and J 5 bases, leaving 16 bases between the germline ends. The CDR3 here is CASSLALGETEAFF. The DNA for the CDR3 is TGTGCCAGCAGCCTTGCTTTGGGGGAAACTGAAGCTTTCTTT.